This TCR beta chain derives from a study of T-cell reconstitution after alpha-beta-depleted transplantation in children. Unique molecular identifiers were incorporated when the TCRbeta library was constructed. Each CDR3 protein is one row after TCRdb ran MiXCR on the PCR reads. In the table there are 400,000 to 500,000 distinct CDR3 sequences, approximately 10% of which are singletons. Germline V lookup: CDR1 SGHTA, CDR2 FQGNSA. Trimming cost V 6 bases and J 6 bases, with 9 bases left between them. The length of the CDR3 is 12 residues. The source is a human donor who donated a stem cell graft to a child with acute myeloid leukemia. The V and J genes are TRBV7-2 and TRBJ2-1; D uncertain. This specimen was PBMCs from the stem cell graft donor, taken from the stem cell graft. The CDR3 nucleotides read TGTGCCAGCAGATATACCCTCAATGAGCAGTTCTTC. Its translation: CASRYTLNEQFF.